The entry that follows covers one TCR beta chain sequence. This sample was included in a study of blood T cell repertoires in COVID-19. About the research overall: There were acute and convalescent COVID-19 samples, and they came from the United States, Italy and Spain. The analysed material was cDNA or gDNA that came from T cells, B-cell-depleted T cells, or PBMCs.

This CDR3 is built from 16 residues. In germline, CDR1 is SGDLS, CDR2 YYNGEE. Trimming shortened V by 3 bases and J by 3 bases, and 19 bases separated the two germline ends. Seattle researchers signed up patients amid active infection and tracked them longitudinally. Authors' data handling: Estimation of nucleated cell counts relied on the amplification of reference gene primers. Measured with immunoSEQ multiplex PCR; TCRdb has only the in-frame clones, and not every one. V and J calls plus clone size are reproduced from that table; the DNA served to infer D and trimming. The sample includes roughly 350,000 clones, more than 70% of them seen just once.

The receptor's source is a woman aged 70-85 years with COVID-19, enrolled during active disease. Specimen: peripheral blood. The rearrangement joins TRBV9 to TRBJ2-7; a possible D gene is TRBD1 (5 bases). In nucleotides, the CDR3 is TGTGCCAGCAGCGCAGATCCGGACACCCAACTCTACGAGCAGTACTTC. It yields the protein CASSADPDTQLYEQYF.